Below are 5 T cell receptor beta chains sequenced from a single sample in a study of T-cell reconstitution after alpha-beta-depleted transplantation in children. A TCRbeta library incorporating unique molecular identifiers was prepared. TCRdb re-called the PCR reads with MiXCR, one entry per CDR3 protein. The table records hundreds of thousands of distinct CDR3 sequences, about an eighth of them present only once. The specimen comprised PBMCs, sampled from the stem cell graft. The receptors stem from a human donor who donated a stem cell graft to a child with Fanconi anemia.

The chain links TRBV20-1 to TRBJ1-1; D not resolved. Trimming removed 3 bases at V and 4 bases at J, with 12 bases between. CDR1 is DFQATT, CDR2 SNEGSKA, per germline (reference sequence). The CDR3 totals 13 residues. The CDR3 region is CSASSEGITEAFF. CDR3 coding DNA: TGCAGTGCTAGTTCCGAAGGGATCACTGAAGCTTTCTTT.

This clonotype was seen at least ten times. This chain links TRBV5-5 with TRBJ2-1; D possibly corresponds to TRBD2 (5 bases). V lost 0 bases and J lost 12, with 7 bases in between. This CDR3 comprises 11 residues. CDR1 is SGHKS, CDR2 YYEKEE, per germline (reference sequence). The CDR3 nucleotides read TGTGCCAGCAGCTTGGAGGCGGGGCAGTTCTTC. Encoded protein: CASSLEAGQFF.

A few counts support this clonotype. The DNA for the CDR3 is TGCAGTGCCTCTTCTATGAGGGGCACTGAAGCTTTCTTT. Encoded protein: CSASSMRGTEAFF. V usage is TRBV20-1 and J usage is TRBJ1-1, with a weak D call TRBD1 (5 bases). This CDR3 comprises 13 residues. V was clipped by 6 bases and J by 4 bases, with 15 bases between them. CDR1 and CDR2 (germline): DFQATT, SNEGSKA (reference sequence).

The J gene is TRBJ2-1, the V gene TRBV11-3; D perhaps matches TRBD1 (5 bases). The CDR3 has 13 residues. Germline V gives CDR1 SGHNT, CDR2 YENEEA. V was clipped by 2 bases and J by 8 bases, with 10 bases between them. This CDR3 reads CASSLNAGYEQFF. DNA of the CDR3: TGTGCCAGCAGCTTAAACGCAGGGTATGAGCAGTTCTTC.

This chain uses TRBV5-5 with TRBJ2-2; 8 nucleotides align to TRBD2. V trimming: 6 bases; J trimming: 2 bases; junction bases outside the gene matches: 6. This CDR3 comprises 15 residues. The germline gives CDR1 SGHKS, CDR2 YYEKEE (reference sequence). The CDR3 DNA reads TGTGCCAGCAAAGATGCGGGGGGCAACACCGGGGAGCTGTTTTTT. As protein: CASKDAGGNTGELFF.